Below, 31 T cell receptor beta chains from the same sample are listed, as sequenced in a study of Ad26.COV2.S vaccination and SARS-CoV-2 variants. This table comes from immunoSEQ multiplex PCR, and its TCRdb copy is limited to in-frame clones, with some not included. The sample shows hundreds of thousands of clones, 89% of them seen only once. The treatment denotes: 19 received Ad26.COV2.S at low or high dose, single or two shots; about 5 received placebo; per-sample allocation not given. It was on day 63 after the first vaccine or placebo injection that samples were taken. The specimen was peripheral blood, collected in a trial of Ad26.COV2.S vaccine versus placebo. The receptors stem from a person aged 18 to 65 who received the Ad26.COV2.S COVID-19 vaccine or a placebo.

This chain joins TRBV6-4 and TRBJ1-2; 7 positions agree with TRBD1. Germline assignment: CDR1 MRHNA and CDR2 SNTAGT. CDR3 length: 14 amino acids. J lost 4 bases, V lost 4 bases, and 6 bases had no gene match. CDR3 in DNA: TGTGCCAGCAGTGTCACAGGACAGGCCTATGGCTACACCTTC. Translation: CASSVTGQAYGYTF.

The chain links TRBV6-2 or TRBV6-3 to TRBJ1-5; 8 bases align to TRBD1. Germline V gene data show CDR1 as MNHEY and CDR2 as SVGEGT. J gave up 5 bases and V 6 bases, and 6 bases lay outside the gene matches. The CDR3 has 14 amino acids. The DNA for the CDR3 is TGTGCCAGCAGCCGGACAGGGCCCTATCAGCCCCAGCATTTT. Translation: CASSRTGPYQPQHF.

The CDR3 DNA sequence: TGTGCCAGCAGCTCAAAGTACCAAGAGACCCAGTACTTC. As protein: CASSSKYQETQYF. The chain couples TRBV7-8 to TRBJ2-5; D uncertain. The V end was cut by 4 bases, the J end by 0 bases, with 6 bases between. CDR1 is SGHVS and CDR2 is FQNEAQ in the germline V gene. The CDR3 loop spans 13 amino acids.

This clone was detected once. The rearrangement joins TRBV10-3 to TRBJ2-3; 7 bases align to TRBD2. Germline-derived CDR1 and CDR2 are ENHRY and SYGVKD. The CDR3 length is 13 residues. Trimming took 6 bases from V and 1 from J; bases not matched to a gene: 1. CDR3 loop: CAIRGRGTDTQYF. DNA of the CDR3: TGTGCCATCAGGGGGAGGGGCACAGATACGCAGTATTTT.

In its sample, this clone was seen once. The V and J genes are TRBV9 and TRBJ1-3; D call uncertain. The germline gives CDR1 SGDLS, CDR2 YYNGEE. V dropped 3 bases and J dropped 0 bases, with 13 bases sitting between them. CDR3 size: 16 residues. The CDR3: CASSDDDASSGNTIYF. The CDR3 DNA sequence: TGTGCCAGCAGCGACGACGACGCGAGCTCTGGAAACACCATATATTTT.

This chain links TRBV6-5 with TRBJ2-2, with TRBD1 matching 7 bases. From germline, CDR1 is MNHEY and CDR2 SVGAGI. J gave up 7 bases and V 5 bases, and 1 base lay outside the gene matches. This CDR3 has 12 residues. CDR3 sequence: CASSRGLGELFF. CDR3 DNA: TGTGCCAGCAGTAGGGGGCTCGGGGAGCTGTTTTTT.

The chain uses TRBV10-3 and TRBJ2-1; D unresolved. V lost 3 bases and J lost 5, with 5 bases in between. Germline-derived CDR1 and CDR2 are ENHRY and SYGVKD. The CDR3 totals 12 residues. CDR3 sequence (DNA): TGTGCCATCAGTGAATTCCACAATGAGCAGTTCTTC. Residues: CAISEFHNEQFF.

V gene TRBV19 combines with J gene TRBJ2-2; TRBD2 might be the D (7 bases). The germline V and J ends were trimmed by 7 bases and 6 bases, with 18 bases remaining between them. This CDR3 has 15 residues. Germline assignment: CDR1 LNHDA and CDR2 SQIVND (reference sequence). CDR3 sequence (DNA): TGTGCCAGTAAGAGAGGGGGGGCCTCCCCCGGGGAGCTGTTTTTT. Its translation is CASKRGGASPGELFF.

The CDR3 DNA sequence: TGCGCCAGCAGCCCGACCCGGACAGGGAGTGAGCAGTACTTC. It is translated as CASSPTRTGSEQYF. The chain joins TRBV5-1 to TRBJ2-7; 8 bases fit TRBD1. Losses at the gene ends were 4 bases for V and 7 bases for J; bases not matched to a gene: 10. The CDR3 runs 14 residues. Germline loops: CDR1 SGHRS, CDR2 YFSETQ.

Comment on this clone: Mismatch with germline at one junction end may stem from a read error. The V call is TRBV28, the J call TRBJ2-2; D uncertain. Germline CDR1 MDHEN, CDR2 SYDVKM. This CDR3 has 13 residues. The CDR3 loop reads CASRGPSTRELFF. In nucleotides, the CDR3 is TGTGCCAGCAGGGGCCCTTCCACCCGGGAGCTGTTTTTT.

This rearrangement joins TRBV4-3 to TRBJ2-7; 7 bases line up with TRBD1. Germline trimming cut 4 bases from V and 4 bases from J; bases unmatched to any gene: 4. The germline gives CDR1 LGHNA, CDR2 YSLEER. CDR3 size: 13 residues. CDR3 bases: TGCGCCAGCAGCCCAGGACAGGCGTACGAGCAGTACTTC. Its translation is CASSPGQAYEQYF.

The J gene is TRBJ2-7, the V gene TRBV14; D gene uncertain. Trimming left V 4 bases short and J 3 bases short, with 13 bases between. Germline V gene sequence: CDR1 SGHDN, CDR2 FVKESK. The CDR3 length is 14 residues. The CDR3 nucleotides read TGTGCCAGCAGCCTAGGAGAAATGGGCTACGAGCAGTACTTC. Translation gives CASSLGEMGYEQYF.

There are a few counts of this clone. The chain has TRBV6-6 and TRBJ2-1; no reliable D call. Trimming pared 9 bases from V and 8 bases from J, leaving 8 bases between. The germline V gene encodes CDR1 MNHNY and CDR2 SVGAGI (reference sequence). The CDR3 consists of 10 residues. The CDR3 here is CARSSDEQFF. In DNA, the CDR3 is TGTGCCAGGTCATCGGATGAGCAGTTCTTC.

As for this clone: Other DNA sequences in this sample translate to the same CDR3. The chain is built from TRBV5-4 and TRBJ2-3, with 12 bases identical to TRBD2. The junction had 4 bases not matched to a gene; V was cut back by 2 bases and J by 3 bases. Germline CDR1 is SGHNT and CDR2 is YYREEE (reference sequence). This CDR3 is 16 amino acids long. This chain's CDR3 is CASSFRLAGETDTQYF. CDR3 bases: TGTGCCAGCAGCTTTCGACTAGCGGGAGAGACAGATACGCAGTATTTT.

The gene calls are TRBV27 and TRBJ2-1; D remains ambiguous. Trimming pared 5 bases from V and 1 base from J, leaving 15 bases between. The CDR3 consists of 16 residues. CDR1 and CDR2 from the germline V gene are MNHEY and SMNVEV (reference sequence). The chain's CDR3 is CASSTPGGLSYNEQFF. In DNA, the CDR3 is TGTGCCAGCAGTACCCCCGGCGGTTTGTCCTACAATGAGCAGTTCTTC.

The chain links TRBV19 to TRBJ2-2; D not certain. The V end lost 3 bases, the J end lost 4 bases, and 12 bases lay between the germline ends. Germline V lookup: CDR1 LNHDA, CDR2 SQIVND (reference sequence). The length of the CDR3 is 15 residues. The CDR3 reads CASSIGPEGTGELFF. The CDR3 DNA is TGTGCCAGTAGTATCGGTCCCGAAGGCACCGGGGAGCTGTTTTTT.

The genes are TRBV19 and TRBJ2-1, with a tentative D call TRBD1 (7 bases). V dropped 4 bases and J dropped 8 bases, with 18 bases sitting between them. CDR3 length: 15 amino acids. Germline-derived CDR1 and CDR2 are LNHDA and SQIVND (reference sequence). CDR3 sequence: CASSKTQGGIDEQFF. The CDR3 nucleotides are TGTGCCAGTAGTAAAACCCAGGGGGGAATCGATGAGCAGTTCTTC. The entire variable domain, with the rest obtained from reference TRBV19 and TRBJ2-1, is as follows: DGGITQSPKYLFRKEGQNVTLSCEQNLNHDAMYWYRQDPGQGLRLIYYSQIVNDFQKGDIAEGYSVSREKKESFPLTVTSAQKNPTAFYLCASSKTQGGIDEQFFGPGTRLTVL.

The chain carries TRBV19 and TRBJ2-6; TRBD2 matches 8 bases. CDR1 and CDR2 from the germline V gene are LNHDA and SQIVND (reference sequence). The CDR3 sequence is 20 residues long. The junction had 15 bases not matched to a gene; V was cut back by 5 bases and J by 0 bases. The CDR3 reads CASSLTGRAGALSGANVLTF. The DNA for the CDR3 is TGTGCCAGTAGTCTCACCGGGCGAGCGGGGGCTCTCTCTGGGGCCAACGTCCTGACTTTC.

In this sample, this clone turned up once. The DNA for the CDR3 is TGCAGTGCTGGCAAGTACAATGAGCAGTTCTTC. Encoded protein: CSAGKYNEQFF. The gene calls are TRBV20-1 and TRBJ2-1; D unclear. This CDR3 has 11 residues. V lost 5 bases, J lost 4 bases, and 6 bases lay in between. Germline-derived CDR1 and CDR2 are DFQATT and SNEGSKA (reference sequence).

This clone came up once. The chain combines TRBV7-9 with TRBJ1-4, with D tentatively TRBD1 (5 bases). Germline-derived CDR1 and CDR2 are SEHNR and FQNEAQ (reference sequence). CDR3 length: 15 amino acids. V shed 5 bases and J shed 6 bases, with 16 bases lying between them. The CDR3 protein is CASSLPGRDYEKLFF. The DNA of the CDR3 is TGTGCCAGCAGCCTTCCGGGCAGGGATTATGAAAAACTGTTTTTT.

The chain is built from TRBV3-1 (or the pseudogene TRBV3-2) and TRBJ1-2; D gene uncertain. The CDR3 runs to 17 residues. V dropped 0 bases and J dropped 8 bases, with 22 bases sitting between them. Germline lookup yields CDR1 LGHDT and CDR2 YNNKEL (reference sequence). The CDR3 spells CASSQEIDSGSTGGYTF. The CDR3 bases are TGTGCCAGCAGCCAAGAGATCGACTCGGGTTCCACGGGGGGCTACACCTTC.

The chain carries TRBV2 and TRBJ2-5; the D gene is possibly TRBD2 (5 bases). Germline CDR1 SNHLY, CDR2 FYNNEI. Between the trimmed V and J ends, which lost 4 bases and 4 bases, there was a span of 13 bases. This CDR3 is 14 amino acids long. Here the CDR3 reads CASSGVQRSETQYF. The CDR3 bases are TGTGCCAGCAGTGGGGTCCAGCGGTCAGAGACCCAGTACTTC.

The chain employs TRBV6-6 and TRBJ2-3; 13 nucleotides agree with TRBD2. Germline V gene data show CDR1 as MNHNY and CDR2 as SVGAGI (reference sequence). The CDR3 has 16 amino acids. The J segment lost 4 bases and the V segment lost 4 bases, leaving 5 bases of the junction unmatched. CDR3 region: CASSSGLAGRADTQYF. The CDR3, as DNA: TGTGCCAGCAGTTCGGGACTAGCGGGGAGGGCAGATACGCAGTATTTT.

The rearrangement joins TRBV30 to TRBJ1-5; unclear D gene. Germline assignment: CDR1 GTSNPN and CDR2 SVGIG (reference sequence). This CDR3 spans 13 amino acids. V lost 0 bases and J lost 4, with 7 bases in between. The CDR3 loop is CAWSVSGNQPQHF. CDR3 sequence (DNA): TGTGCCTGGAGTGTTTCCGGGAATCAGCCCCAGCATTTT.

The chain links TRBV12-3 or TRBV12-4 to TRBJ1-5; weak D call: TRBD1 (5 bases). The CDR3 length is 13 residues. Trimming left V 7 bases short and J 5 bases short, with 12 bases between. CDR3 nucleotide sequence: TGTGCCAGCAACTCGGGGGAAGATCAGCCCCAGCATTTT. It codes for CASNSGEDQPQHF.

This clone came up once. The chain employs TRBV27 and TRBJ2-7; 8 bases match TRBD2. J gave up 0 bases and V 5 bases, and 6 bases lay outside the gene matches. The CDR3 extends over 15 amino acids. Germline loops: CDR1 MNHEY, CDR2 SMNVEV (reference sequence). CDR3 bases: TGTGCCAGCAGTCGAGCGGGGGATACCTCCTACGAGCAGTACTTC. Translated: CASSRAGDTSYEQYF.

V is TRBV18 and J is TRBJ2-5; 10 nucleotides line up with TRBD1. The V segment lost 3 bases and the J segment 4 bases; nucleotides outside the gene matches: 5. CDR3 length: 15 residues. Germline V gene lookup returns CDR1 KGHSH and CDR2 LQKENI. The CDR3 coding sequence is TGTGCCAGCTCACCTCGGCGACAGGGGGCAGAGACCCAGTACTTC. It translates to CASSPRRQGAETQYF.

This chain joins TRBV27 and TRBJ2-1; 8 nucleotides match TRBD2. Germline V gives CDR1 MNHEY, CDR2 SMNVEV (reference sequence). The V gene end was trimmed by 4 bases and the J gene end by 9 bases; junction bases not matched to a gene: 14. The CDR3 length is 16 residues. DNA of the CDR3: TGTGCCAGCAGTTCCCTCGGAGCGGGGGAGTCCGGTGAGCAGTTCTTC. Protein: CASSSLGAGESGEQFF.

The CDR3 bases are TGTGCCAGCACTACTAGTAGTGGACACACTGAAGCTTTCTTT. Encoded protein: CASTTSSGHTEAFF. This rearrangement joins TRBV2 to TRBJ1-1; D unclear. Germline CDR1 reads SNHLY; CDR2 reads FYNNEI. V lost 7 bases and J lost 3, with 15 bases in between. The CDR3 spans 14 residues. The whole variable domain, remainder taken from reference TRBV2 and TRBJ1-1, is EPEVTQTPSHQVTQMGQEVILRCVPISNHLYFYWYRQILGQKVEFLVSFYNNEISEKSEIFDDQFSVERPDGSNFTLKIRSTKLEDSAMYFCASTTSSGHTEAFFGQGTRLTVV.

Note on this clone: Other DNA sequences in this sample translate to the same CDR3. J is TRBJ1-2 and V is TRBV9; D uncertain. Germline CDR1 SGDLS, CDR2 YYNGEE. The V end was cut by 0 bases, the J end by 2 bases, with 5 bases between. This CDR3 contains 13 residues. The CDR3 loop is CASSVDVNYGYTF. The CDR3 nucleotides read TGTGCCAGCAGCGTAGACGTGAACTATGGCTACACCTTC. Full variable domain (missing parts from reference TRBV9 and TRBJ1-2): DSGVTQTPKHLITATGQRVTLRCSPRSGDLSVYWYQQSLDQGLQFLIQYYNGEERAKGNILERFSAQQFPDLHSELNLSSLELGDSALYFCASSVDVNYGYTFGSGTRLTVV.

The genes are TRBV20-1 and TRBJ2-1, with 14 bases that match TRBD2. This CDR3 is built from 16 residues. With 5 bases clipped from V and 6 bases from J, the junction kept 9 bases outside the gene matches. The germline V gene has CDR1 DFQATT and CDR2 SNEGSKA (reference sequence). The CDR3 coding sequence is TGCAGTGCTCGTGGGACTAGCGGGAGACCGATCAATGAGCAGTTCTTC. Its translation: CSARGTSGRPINEQFF.